A single sample is the source of the 30 T cell receptor beta chains below, sequenced in a study of tumor T cells in aggressive B-cell lymphoma. Produced via immunoSEQ multiplex PCR; TCRdb's table is partial and in-frame only. The data contain about 3,200 clones, roughly nine tenths of them seen just once; the ten biggest clones take up 7% to 8.5%. Sequenced: tumor tissue. These receptor sequences come from an adult with diffuse large B cell lymphoma.

This clone came up once. The genes are TRBV29-1 and TRBJ2-7; 9 positions agree with TRBD1. Germline V gene data show CDR1 as SQVTM and CDR2 as ANQGSEA. This CDR3 is built from 14 residues. V gave up 4 bases and J gave up 4 bases; unmatched junction bases: 8. CDR3 protein: CSVGGDRVPYEQYF. CDR3 DNA sequence: TGCAGCGTTGGTGGGGACAGGGTGCCGTACGAGCAGTACTTC.

The V gene is TRBV15, the J gene TRBJ1-2, with TRBD1 identical over 7 bases. With V trimmed by 6 bases and J by 4 bases, 5 bases remained unmatched. This CDR3 comprises 13 residues. In germline, CDR1 is LNHNV, CDR2 YYDKDF (reference sequence). The CDR3 sequence: CATRGQASYGYTF. The CDR3, as DNA: TGTGCCACCAGAGGACAGGCGTCCTATGGCTACACCTTC.

The J gene is TRBJ2-1, the V gene TRBV4-3; 13 nucleotides agree with TRBD2. The length of the CDR3 is 19 residues. Germline V gene data show CDR1 as LGHNA and CDR2 as YSLEER. Germline trimming cut 1 base from V and 6 bases from J; bases unmatched to any gene: 12. The chain's CDR3 is CASSQAPTSGRSMSNEQFF. DNA for the CDR3: TGCGCCAGCAGCCAAGCTCCGACTAGCGGGAGGTCTATGAGCAATGAGCAGTTCTTC.

The chain links TRBV20-1 to TRBJ1-1; D is undetermined. Germline loops: CDR1 DFQATT, CDR2 SNEGSKA (reference sequence). There are 11 residues in the CDR3. Trimming stripped 4 bases from V and 0 bases from J, with 3 bases between. CDR3 residues: CSAIMNTEAFF. In DNA, the CDR3 is TGCAGTGCTATCATGAACACTGAAGCTTTCTTT.

The J gene is TRBJ2-7, the V gene TRBV5-1, with 7 nucleotides matching TRBD1. The CDR3 has 13 amino acids. Germline-derived CDR1 and CDR2 are SGHRS and YFSETQ. V lost 4 bases and J lost 4; bases outside the gene matches: 5. The CDR3 sequence is CASSEDRKYEQYF. The CDR3 coding sequence is TGCGCCAGCAGCGAGGACAGGAAGTACGAGCAGTACTTC.

The chain has TRBV10-2 and TRBJ1-5, with TRBD1 matching over 8 bases. The trim removed 6 bases at V and 7 bases at J, leaving 5 bases unmatched. Germline assignment: CDR1 WSHSY and CDR2 SAAADI. The CDR3 loop spans 13 amino acids. This CDR3 reads CASSGQGRQPQHF. The DNA of the CDR3 is TGCGCCAGCAGCGGACAGGGCAGGCAGCCCCAGCATTTT.

The J gene is TRBJ2-7, the V gene TRBV18, with 8 bases aligning to TRBD1. The CDR3 sequence is 15 residues long. CDR1 and CDR2 (germline): KGHSH, LQKENI. The junction had 12 bases not matched to a gene; V was cut back by 4 bases and J by 7 bases. The CDR3 spells CASSRPGTGRSEQYF. As DNA, the CDR3 is TGTGCCAGCTCACGACCGGGGACAGGTCGTTCGGAGCAGTACTTC.

CDR3 amino acids: CASSLDRTVDNEQFF. Written as DNA, the CDR3 is TGCGCCAGCAGCTTGGACAGGACAGTTGACAATGAGCAGTTCTTC. The chain combines TRBV5-1 with TRBJ2-1; D perhaps matches TRBD1 (6 bases). Germline CDR1 reads SGHRS; CDR2 reads YFSETQ. The CDR3 extends over 15 amino acids. Trimming removed 0 bases at V and 5 bases at J, with 12 bases between.

The chain joins TRBV15 to TRBJ2-2, with TRBD1 identical over 9 bases. Germline CDR1 LNHNV, CDR2 YYDKDF (reference sequence). Trimming at V came to 4 bases and at J to 1 base, leaving 7 bases not matched to a gene. The CDR3 runs to 17 residues. The CDR3 loop reads CATSKLQGALNTGELFF. The CDR3 DNA sequence: TGTGCCACCAGCAAACTACAGGGGGCCCTGAACACCGGGGAGCTGTTTTTT.

This chain uses TRBV7-2 with TRBJ2-1; tentatively, D is TRBD1 (5 bases). The CDR3 totals 12 residues. The V end was cut by 2 bases, the J end by 6 bases, with 5 bases between. Per germline, CDR1 SGHTA and CDR2 FQGNSA. The CDR3 loop is CASSLQGNEQFF. CDR3 coding DNA: TGTGCCAGCAGCTTACAGGGCAATGAGCAGTTCTTC.

The CDR3 here is CSVGGDLAEAFF. CDR3 in DNA: TGCAGCGTGGGAGGGGATTTGGCTGAAGCTTTCTTT. The chain recombines TRBV29-1 with TRBJ1-1, with a tentative D call TRBD1 (5 bases). In germline, CDR1 is SQVTM, CDR2 ANQGSEA. CDR3 length: 12 amino acids. With 6 bases removed from V and 6 bases from J, the gap between germline ends came to 14 bases.

The V and J genes are TRBV30 and TRBJ1-5, with TRBD1 identical over 9 bases. The CDR3 has 15 amino acids. The ends lost 1 base at V and 4 bases at J; junction bases unmatched: 5. CDR1 and CDR2 (germline): GTSNPN, SVGIG (reference sequence). The CDR3 reads CAWSARDRVNQPQHF. The CDR3 DNA follows: TGTGCCTGGAGTGCCCGGGACAGGGTTAATCAGCCCCAGCATTTT.

The chain recombines TRBV6-5 with TRBJ2-7, with D hard to call. Trimming removed 7 bases from V and 5 bases from J, with 9 bases in between. Germline-derived CDR1 and CDR2 are MNHEY and SVGAGI. The CDR3 is 11 amino acids. The CDR3 protein is CASKLIHEQYF. In DNA form, the CDR3 reads TGTGCCAGCAAACTAATCCACGAGCAGTACTTC.

The V gene is TRBV2, the J gene TRBJ2-1; TRBD1 is a possible D gene (6 bases). CDR1 is SNHLY and CDR2 is FYNNEI in the germline V gene. CDR3 length: 15 amino acids. V was clipped by 6 bases and J by 1 base, with 13 bases between them. The CDR3 sequence: CASRAQGRSYNEQFF. In nucleotides, the CDR3 is TGTGCCAGCAGAGCGCAGGGGCGGTCCTACAATGAGCAGTTCTTC. Full variable domain (outside the CDR3, taken from reference TRBV2 and TRBJ2-1): EPEVTQTPSHQVTQMGQEVILRCVPISNHLYFYWYRQILGQKVEFLVSFYNNEISEKSEIFDDQFSVERPDGSNFTLKIRSTKLEDSAMYFCASRAQGRSYNEQFFGPGTRLTVL.

About this clone: Other DNA sequences in this specimen translate into the identical CDR3. The J gene is TRBJ1-5, the V gene TRBV30; D may be TRBD1 (6 bases). Germline CDR1 is GTSNPN and CDR2 is SVGIG (reference sequence). The CDR3 consists of 14 residues. Trimming took off 2 bases at V and 2 bases at J, with 10 bases between the two ends. The CDR3 DNA sequence: TGTGCCTGGAGTAAGGCAGGGGGCAATCAGCCCCAGCATTTT. It codes for CAWSKAGGNQPQHF.

Points on this clone: Other DNA sequences of this sample code for an identical CDR3. The J gene is TRBJ2-7, the V gene TRBV28; 7 bases are a match to TRBD2. The CDR3 contains 13 residues. Looked up from germline, CDR1 is MDHEN and CDR2 is SYDVKM. V lost 6 bases to trimming and J lost 2 bases; unmatched junction nucleotides: 4. DNA of the CDR3: TGTGCCAGCAGGCGGACTAGTACCTACGAGCAGTACTTC. This encodes CASRRTSTYEQYF.

The rearrangement links TRBV6-1 to TRBJ1-2; TRBD1 aligns across 7 bases. Germline lookup yields CDR1 MNHNS and CDR2 SASEGT. J lost 7 bases, V lost 0 bases, and 8 bases had no gene match. CDR3 length: 15 amino acids. The CDR3 region has the DNA TGTGCCAGCAGTGAAGCGACAGGGCCTGAAGGTGGCTACACCTTC. Translation gives CASSEATGPEGGYTF.

The rearrangement links TRBV18 to TRBJ2-7; the D is unclear. The V end lost 4 bases, the J end lost 4 bases, and 5 bases lay between the germline ends. The CDR3 has 11 amino acids. Germline V lookup: CDR1 KGHSH, CDR2 LQKENI. The CDR3 nucleotides read TGTGCCAGCTCACTCCAATACGAGCAGTACTTC. Protein sequence: CASSLQYEQYF.

Only a few counts were recorded for this clone. The V gene is TRBV7-3, the J gene TRBJ1-2; 8 nucleotides match TRBD1. This CDR3 region has 14 residues. The germline CDR1 and CDR2 sequences are SGHTA and FQGTGA. V trimming: 5 bases; J trimming: 10 bases; junction bases outside the gene matches: 12. CDR3 sequence: CASSPAGTGISYTF. CDR3 sequence (DNA): TGTGCCAGCAGCCCAGCCGGGACAGGAATCTCCTACACCTTC.

The chain recombines TRBV7-9 with TRBJ1-1, with 7 bases lining up with TRBD1. In germline, CDR1 is SEHNR, CDR2 FQNEAQ (reference sequence). CDR3 size: 13 residues. Unmatched junction bases numbered 4, after V lost 2 bases and J lost 7 bases. CDR3 DNA sequence: TGTGCCAGCAGCTTACCCCACAGGGGTGAAGCTTTCTTT. It translates to CASSLPHRGEAFF.

This rearrangement joins TRBV2 to TRBJ1-5; maybe TRBD1 (6 bases). Germline loops: CDR1 SNHLY, CDR2 FYNNEI. The CDR3 consists of 14 residues. V lost 2 bases, J lost 6 bases, and 11 bases lay in between. The CDR3 coding sequence is TGTGCCAGCAGTGAAAACAGGGTGAGTCAGCCCCAGCATTTT. Residues: CASSENRVSQPQHF.

CDR3 sequence: CASSFRDISEKLFF. The CDR3 coding sequence is TGCGCCAGCAGCTTCCGGGACATCAGTGAAAAACTGTTTTTT. The V call is TRBV5-1, the J call TRBJ1-4, with D possibly TRBD1 on 6 matching bases. This CDR3 spans 14 amino acids. The germline V gene encodes CDR1 SGHRS and CDR2 YFSETQ. V was shortened by 2 bases and J by 7 bases, with 12 bases between the two germline ends.

V usage is TRBV11-2 and J usage is TRBJ1-1, with TRBD1 matching over 10 bases. Germline V lookup: CDR1 SGHAT, CDR2 FQNNGV. This CDR3 comprises 18 residues. V was clipped by 6 bases and J by 1 base; unmatched bases: 14. The CDR3 DNA follows: TGTGCCAGCAGTAAAGACAGGGGGCGAGAGAGTGCGAACACTGAAGCTTTCTTT. Encoded protein: CASSKDRGRESANTEAFF.

V is TRBV29-1 and J is TRBJ1-5; 7 bases map to TRBD1. Germline-derived CDR1 and CDR2 are SQVTM and ANQGSEA. The CDR3 has 15 residues. V gave up 4 bases and J gave up 1 base; unmatched junction bases: 7. This CDR3 reads CSVARGGGSNQPQHF. The CDR3 DNA follows: TGCAGCGTTGCCCGAGGGGGCGGAAGCAATCAGCCCCAGCATTTT.

This chain joins TRBV4-1 and TRBJ2-5, with D possibly matching TRBD2 (6 bases). The V gene's germline CDR1 is MGHRA and CDR2 YSYEKL. V lost 1 base, J lost 2 bases, and 11 bases lay in between. The CDR3 is made up of 15 amino acids. The chain's CDR3 is CASSQGSSVQETQYF. The CDR3 DNA sequence: TGCGCCAGCAGCCAAGGATCTAGCGTACAAGAGACCCAGTACTTC.

This rearrangement joins TRBV4-3 to TRBJ2-3, with 7 bases aligning to TRBD2. The CDR3 extends over 18 amino acids. With 2 bases clipped from V and 2 bases from J, the junction kept 13 bases outside the gene matches. The germline V gene encodes CDR1 LGHNA and CDR2 YSLEER. The CDR3 DNA is TGCGCCAGCAGCCAACGGGGTAGCGGGCCTTATTTCACAGATACGCAGTATTTT. Translated, it gives CASSQRGSGPYFTDTQYF.

V gene TRBV6-1 combines with J gene TRBJ2-7, with D perhaps matching TRBD1 (6 bases). CDR1 MNHNS and CDR2 SASEGT come from the germline V gene. Trimming cost V 6 bases and J 1 base, with 13 bases left between them. This CDR3 comprises 14 residues. The CDR3 reads CASRDWDTSYEQYF. CDR3 sequence (DNA): TGTGCCAGCAGAGATTGGGACACGTCCTACGAGCAGTACTTC.

The count of this clone is one. V is TRBV18 and J is TRBJ2-7; D might be TRBD1 (6 bases). Germline lookup yields CDR1 KGHSH and CDR2 LQKENI. V lost 4 bases and J 5 bases, leaving 15 bases between the germline ends. The CDR3 contains 14 residues. The CDR3 loop is CASSRWTVSDEQYF. The CDR3 coding sequence is TGTGCCAGCTCACGCTGGACAGTCAGCGACGAGCAGTACTTC.

The rearrangement links TRBV19 to TRBJ1-6; no definite D call. The CDR3 runs 15 residues. V lost 3 bases and J 8 bases, leaving 14 bases between the germline ends. Germline loops: CDR1 LNHDA, CDR2 SQIVND (reference sequence). The CDR3 nucleotides read TGTGCCAGTAGTATGAGGCGGGTGATTCATTCACCCCTCCACTTT. It yields the protein CASSMRRVIHSPLHF.

This clone was counted a single time. This chain uses TRBV5-4 with TRBJ2-6, with 7 bases that match TRBD1. The CDR3 extends over 15 amino acids. From germline, CDR1 is SGHNT and CDR2 YYREEE (reference sequence). With 3 bases clipped from V and 3 bases from J, the junction kept 3 bases outside the gene matches. In DNA, the CDR3 is TGTGCCAGCAGCTCGAGGGGGCTTGGGGCCAACGTCCTGACTTTC. It yields the protein CASSSRGLGANVLTF.